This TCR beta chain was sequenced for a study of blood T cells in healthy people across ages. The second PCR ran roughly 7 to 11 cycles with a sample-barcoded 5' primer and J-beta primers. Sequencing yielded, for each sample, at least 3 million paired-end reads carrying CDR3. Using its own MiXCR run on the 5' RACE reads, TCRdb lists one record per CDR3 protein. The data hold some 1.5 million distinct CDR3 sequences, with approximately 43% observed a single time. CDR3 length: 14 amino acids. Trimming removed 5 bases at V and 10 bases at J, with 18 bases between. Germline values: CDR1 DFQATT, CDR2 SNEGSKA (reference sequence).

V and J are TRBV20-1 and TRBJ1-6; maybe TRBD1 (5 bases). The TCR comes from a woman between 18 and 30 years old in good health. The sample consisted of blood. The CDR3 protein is CSAPSDSLESPLHF. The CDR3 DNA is TGCAGTGCTCCCTCCGACAGCCTAGAGTCACCCCTCCACTTT.